The 18 T cell receptor beta chains in this list originate from one sample, sequenced in a study of cytomegalovirus exposure and HLA in healthy donors. The PCR was carried out with 60 Vbeta primers and 13 Jbeta primers. Only in-frame clones appear in the TCRdb table, and some are missing; sequencing was by immunoSEQ multiplex PCR. Altogether around 140,000 clones are present, more than 75% being singletons, with the ten largest covering just over 8%. The specimen was PBMCs. The receptors here all came from a woman aged 45-59 years in good health and CMV-seropositive.

The CDR3, as DNA: TGTGCCAGCAGCTTTTCGAGGGAAAACTACGAGCAGTACTTC. This codes for CASSFSRENYEQYF. J is TRBJ2-7 and V is TRBV7-2, with D maybe TRBD2 (5 bases). The V end lost 3 bases, the J end lost 3 bases, and 12 bases lay between the germline ends. The CDR3 loop spans 14 amino acids. CDR1 is SGHTA and CDR2 is FQGNSA in the germline V gene.

V and J are TRBV5-4 and TRBJ2-5; TRBD1 is a possible D gene (6 bases). The assigned J gene may be wrong: the sequence end matches TRBJ2-7 better. Germline V lookup: CDR1 SGHNT, CDR2 YYREEE (reference sequence). The CDR3 extends over 14 amino acids. CDR3 sequence (DNA): TGTGCCAGCAGCTTGGACAGGGTCTCCTACGAGCAGTACTTC. Amino acid sequence: CASSLDRVSYEQYF.

The chain links TRBV4-1 to TRBJ1-1; maybe TRBD1 (6 bases). The CDR3 length is 16 residues. Trimming pared 0 bases from V and 5 bases from J, leaving 16 bases between. The V gene's germline CDR1 is MGHRA and CDR2 YSYEKL. The CDR3 DNA sequence: TGCGCCAGCAGCCAAGAACCGTTTACAGGGAATACTGAAGCTTTCTTT. It encodes CASSQEPFTGNTEAFF.

This clone is a singleton in its sample. The CDR3 loop reads CASSRQGARNEQFF. DNA for the CDR3: TGTGCCAGCAGTCGGCAGGGGGCGCGGAATGAGCAGTTCTTC. V usage is TRBV6-5 and J usage is TRBJ2-1, with TRBD1 identical over 8 bases. Germline V lookup: CDR1 MNHEY, CDR2 SVGAGI. The CDR3 covers 14 residues. J lost 7 bases, V lost 5 bases, and 7 bases had no gene match.

The genes are TRBV29-1 and TRBJ1-2; possibly TRBD1 for D (6 bases). Germline CDR1 and CDR2: SQVTM and ANQGSEA. The germline V and J ends were trimmed by 0 bases and 5 bases, with 16 bases remaining between them. This CDR3 is 15 amino acids long. The CDR3 region is CSVEDGDTLRYGYTF. The CDR3 DNA reads as TGCAGCGTTGAAGACGGGGACACTCTCCGGTATGGCTACACCTTC.

This clone was seen a few times. This chain connects TRBV5-1 to TRBJ2-1; 11 positions agree with TRBD2. Germline CDR1 reads SGHRS; CDR2 reads YFSETQ. V dropped 7 bases and J dropped 5; count of bases not matched to a gene: 5. The CDR3 spans 14 residues. CDR3: CASGTSGRHNEQFF. The CDR3 bases are TGCGCCAGCGGGACTAGCGGCCGTCACAATGAGCAGTTCTTC.

The J gene is TRBJ2-7, the V gene TRBV7-3; 11 nucleotides match TRBD1. Germline V gene sequence: CDR1 SGHTA, CDR2 FQGTGA. CDR3 length equals 15 residues. V gave up 5 bases and J gave up 3 bases; unmatched junction bases: 6. The CDR3 loop is CASSPGTGGNYEQYF. CDR3 sequence (DNA): TGTGCCAGCAGCCCAGGGACAGGGGGAAACTACGAGCAGTACTTC.

This clone appeared once. The rearrangement uses TRBV18 and TRBJ2-7, with TRBD2 matching 10 bases. The CDR3 length is 16 residues. Trimming at V came to 3 bases and at J to 1 base, leaving 6 bases not matched to a gene. Germline-derived CDR1 and CDR2 are KGHSH and LQKENI. For the CDR3, the DNA is TGTGCCAGCTCACCGCCGCCGGGACTAGCGTCCTACGAGCAGTACTTC. This translates into CASSPPPGLASYEQYF.

The chain couples TRBV9 to TRBJ1-3; D is undetermined. The CDR3 extends over 16 amino acids. CDR1 and CDR2 (germline): SGDLS, YYNGEE. V lost 4 bases and J lost 0, with 14 bases in between. The CDR3 bases are TGTGCCAGCAGCCCACACCCCCGGGGCTCTGGAAACACCATATATTTT. It encodes CASSPHPRGSGNTIYF.

The chain links TRBV5-1 to TRBJ1-2, with 7 nucleotides matching TRBD1. Germline-derived CDR1 and CDR2 are SGHRS and YFSETQ. The CDR3 runs 15 residues. Trimming took 4 bases from V and 5 from J; bases not matched to a gene: 11. The CDR3 spells CASSPTGILRYGYTF. The CDR3, as DNA: TGCGCCAGCAGCCCGACAGGGATCCTTCGTTATGGCTACACCTTC.

The chain carries TRBV30 and TRBJ1-1; no definite D call. The CDR3 length is 13 residues. Germline CDR1 reads GTSNPN; CDR2 reads SVGIG (reference sequence). Trimming took 0 bases from V and 3 from J, leaving 8 bases between them. DNA for the CDR3: TGTGCCTGGAGTGTACAGCTCGACACTGAAGCTTTCTTT. Its translation: CAWSVQLDTEAFF.

This clone appeared a single time. The gene calls are TRBV28 and TRBJ2-1; 8 nucleotides line up with TRBD2. CDR1 and CDR2 from the germline V gene are MDHEN and SYDVKM. V lost 4 bases, J lost 5 bases, and 10 bases stayed unmatched. The CDR3 runs to 16 residues. The CDR3 protein is CASSSPGLVIDNEQFF. CDR3 sequence (DNA): TGTGCCAGCAGTTCGCCGGGACTAGTTATTGACAATGAGCAGTTCTTC.

The chain has TRBV28 and TRBJ1-2; the match to TRBD1 covers 9 bases. This CDR3 region has 15 residues. CDR1 is MDHEN, CDR2 SYDVKM, per germline. The V segment lost 0 bases and the J segment 7 bases; nucleotides outside the gene matches: 6. The CDR3 DNA reads TGTGCCAGCAGTTTATGGGACAGGGGAGTAAGTGGCTACACCTTC. It yields the protein CASSLWDRGVSGYTF.

The chain has TRBV5-1 and TRBJ1-1, with D tentatively TRBD1 (5 bases). Germline V gene lookup returns CDR1 SGHRS and CDR2 YFSETQ. The CDR3 is made up of 15 amino acids. V lost 0 bases and J 1 base, leaving 10 bases between the germline ends. CDR3: CASSLAGGPNTEAFF. DNA of the CDR3: TGCGCCAGCAGCTTGGCCGGGGGTCCGAACACTGAAGCTTTCTTT.

CDR3 sequence: CASSFSRQGATEAFF. The CDR3 DNA reads as TGCGCCAGCAGCTTCTCCCGACAGGGGGCGACTGAAGCTTTCTTT. V gene TRBV5-1 combines with J gene TRBJ1-1; 10 nucleotides align to TRBD1. V gave up 2 bases and J gave up 5 bases; unmatched junction bases: 6. The CDR3 totals 15 residues. Germline CDR1 is SGHRS and CDR2 is YFSETQ.

J is TRBJ2-1 and V is TRBV10-3; 7 bases fit TRBD2. This CDR3 contains 14 residues. Germline V gene sequence: CDR1 ENHRY, CDR2 SYGVKD. V shed 5 bases and J 0 bases; nucleotides not matched to a gene: 1. CDR3 in DNA: TGTGCCATCAGTAGCGGGGCCTCCTACAATGAGCAGTTCTTC. This gives the protein CAISSGASYNEQFF.

CDR3 loop: CASTQRASANTGELFF. DNA of the CDR3: TGTGCCAGCACTCAGAGGGCTAGTGCGAACACCGGGGAGCTGTTTTTT. The rearrangement joins TRBV7-9 to TRBJ2-2, with D maybe TRBD2 (5 bases). Trimming stripped 7 bases from V and 0 bases from J, with 15 bases between. CDR3 length equals 16 residues. Germline V gives CDR1 SEHNR, CDR2 FQNEAQ (reference sequence).

This clone has more than one count but fewer than ten. This chain uses TRBV5-4 with TRBJ1-4, with D perhaps matching TRBD1 (5 bases). The CDR3 sequence is 12 residues long. Germline CDR1 is SGHNT and CDR2 is YYREEE (reference sequence). The V end lost 2 bases, the J end lost 8 bases, and 7 bases lay between the germline ends. The CDR3 DNA reads as TGTGCCAGCAGCTTACGGGGGGAAAAACTGTTTTTT. Translated: CASSLRGEKLFF.